The source of this T cell receptor (beta chain) is a study of T cells in Graves' hyperthyroidism and ophthalmopathy (dated by TCRdb to the late 2010s). About the investigation overall: Peripheral blood was sampled at the time of initial diagnosis, prior to any treatment. TCR V-J signatures able to tell the groups apart were searched for in a discovery cohort of 90 to 100 patients, of whom 40 to 45 had Graves' ophthalmopathy and around 58 had stable Graves' hyperthyroidism. Prospective prediction of ophthalmopathy was tested in an independent validation cohort of fewer than 20 hyperthyroidism patients and around 16 patients who later progressed to ophthalmopathy. The 100 discovery patients were divided at random into training and test sets in a 7:3 ratio. In six Graves' hyperthyroidism patients, the study also compared T-cell repertoires from thyroid tissue with T-cell repertoires from blood. Following sampling, methimazole starting at 30 mg daily was given to hyperthyroidism patients, and high-dose intravenous methylprednisolone was given to ophthalmopathy patients. The paper describes TCR Vbeta CDR3 sequencing of fewer than 150 peripheral blood samples, made up of 43 ophthalmopathy patients, around 78 hyperthyroidism patients and about 17 progressor patients.

With respect to this clonotype: It lacks a known antigen. One base away there is no much larger clone; base qualities are not given.

Findings and caveats that apply to the study as a whole: Blood samples also contained most of the expanded thyroid clonotypes (frequency above 0.001), which suggests that blood repertoires may reflect thyroid immune responses. During validation, the model predicted progression to ophthalmopathy a median of about 5.9 months ahead of onset, with almost 71% sensitivity and roughly 75% specificity. In cross-validation, a model built on a 13 V-J signature told ophthalmopathy apart from stable hyperthyroidism with approximately 90% sensitivity and roughly 81% specificity, and in testing the same model reached 80%/75%. No statistical method was used to fix the sample size in advance, and group allocation was not hidden from the investigators.

Including cysteine and phenylalanine, the CDR3 has 15 amino acids. The only DNA kept is the CDR3, 45 bases in frame from the first base. The germline V gene encodes CDR1 SGHVS and CDR2 FQNEAQ. V was cut back by 8 bases and J by 0 bases, leaving a gap of 11 bases between them. Graves' hyperthyroidism was defined as stable when no progression to ophthalmopathy occurred over 18 months of follow-up. Hyperthyroidism patients were newly diagnosed, had a disease duration of under 2 months, and were aged 18 to 65 years. Exclusion was applied to patients with uncontrolled infections, other autoimmune diseases, pregnancy or lactation. Clinical symptoms, serum thyroxine and TRAb, thyroid ultrasound, and orbital computed tomography formed the basis for the diagnoses. Ficoll-Paque density gradient centrifugation was used to isolate PBMCs from about 10 ml of fresh peripheral blood. Total RNA was extracted with Trizol reagent, and quality was checked on an Agilent 2100 Bioanalyzer.

TCR beta CDR3 regions were amplified from RNA transcripts. For the first round of RT-PCR on the TCR CDR3, the HTBI primer set was used together with the Qiagen OneStep RT-PCR kit. A second multiplex PCR round built the libraries, followed by size selection and purification. Paired-end sequencing of the libraries was performed with 100 bp reads on an Illumina HiSeq2000. As for how the authors treated the data: SOAPnuke was used to process the raw data, with reads discarded if the reads contained adapters or uncalled bases, had a mean Phred below 15, or lacked an exact constant-primer or identifier match. COPE v1.2.5 was used to merge the high-quality paired reads, and each unique nucleotide sequence was defined as a clonotype. MiTCR v1.1 was used to align clonotypes to the IMGT TRBV, TRBD and TRBJ reference segments. The analysis was restricted to V-J combinations with a frequency above 0.0001, which together covered about 99% of the repertoires. A TCS score was defined as the ratio between F50 (clonal expansion) and ExV (chaos), using BLOSUM62-based TCRdist between CDR3 peptides within each V-J. Welch's t-statistics and random forest reduced around 550 V-J features to some 14, which were used in a naive Bayes classifier (R e1071). The public sequencing data were trimmed at Q25 with fastp and processed into clonotypes with MiXCR by TCRdb, which kept only in-frame beta chains. Identical CDR3 proteins give one entry, which carries the most common genes and DNA. It is TCRdb's table, rather than the study itself, that gives the V and J calls and clone size. Counted in this sample were 450,000 to 650,000 distinct CDR3 sequences; 20% of them appeared once. The ten largest clones represent less than 30% of the sample.

The source of this sequence is a man aged 18-30 years with Graves' hyperthyroidism. Sequencing used blood. The V gene is TRBV7-8 and the J gene is TRBJ1-6, with the D gene too uncertain to name. The CDR3 corresponds to CASRTQSSYNSPLHF. The nucleotides read TGTGCCAGCCGGACCCAGAGCTCCTATAATTCACCCCTCCACTTT.